Listed here are 17 T cell receptor beta chains from one sample, sequenced in a study of T cell changes during pregnancy in multiple sclerosis. The repertoire was sequenced with immunoSEQ multiplex PCR; TCRdb's copy has only in-frame clones and lacks some. This sample has 40,000 or so clones, with 91% found just once. This sample comprised CD8+ T cells from peripheral blood mononuclear cells, obtained in the second trimester of pregnancy. All receptors derive from a female donor with multiple sclerosis, enrolled in a pregnancy study.

The rearrangement links TRBV9 to TRBJ2-1, with a weak D call TRBD2 (5 bases). V gave up 0 bases and J gave up 8 bases, with 6 bases separating them. CDR1 is SGDLS and CDR2 is YYNGEE in the germline V gene. The CDR3 has 12 residues. The CDR3 spells CASSVDGDEQFF. CDR3 DNA: TGTGCCAGCAGCGTAGACGGGGATGAGCAGTTCTTC.

The chain has TRBV6-4 and TRBJ2-2; TRBD1 matches 8 bases. Germline CDR1 and CDR2: MRHNA and SNTAGT. Unmatched junction bases numbered 6, after V lost 5 bases and J lost 7 bases. This CDR3 is 14 amino acids long. The CDR3 loop is CASSPGTGGGELFF. Here the CDR3 DNA reads TGTGCCAGCAGTCCCGGGACAGGCGGCGGGGAGCTGTTTTTT.

This rearrangement joins TRBV4-1 to TRBJ1-5; weak D call: TRBD1 (6 bases). Trimming removed 1 base at V and 7 bases at J, with 11 bases between. Germline V gene sequence: CDR1 MGHRA, CDR2 YSYEKL. The CDR3 sequence is 14 residues long. The CDR3 DNA sequence: TGCGCCAGCAGCCAAGGACCGGACAGCCAGCCCCAGCATTTT. Its protein is CASSQGPDSQPQHF.

The chain carries TRBV30 and TRBJ1-2; 7 bases line up with TRBD1. This CDR3 has 12 residues. Germline V gene sequence: CDR1 GTSNPN, CDR2 SVGIG (reference sequence). Trimming at V came to 5 bases and at J to 4 bases, leaving 4 bases not matched to a gene. Written as DNA, the CDR3 is TGTGCCTGGGGCGGGGACAGCTATGGCTACACCTTC. Protein: CAWGGDSYGYTF.

The chain recombines TRBV7-9 with TRBJ2-3; the match to TRBD2 covers 8 bases. Per the germline V gene, CDR1 is SEHNR and CDR2 is FQNEAQ (reference sequence). Trimming cost V 2 bases and J 3 bases; bases outside gene matches: 7. The CDR3 runs 16 residues. The CDR3 spells CASSLSAGGNTDTQYF. CDR3 in DNA: TGTGCCAGCAGCTTATCCGCGGGGGGTAATACAGATACGCAGTATTTT.

V is TRBV29-1 and J is TRBJ2-7, with TRBD1 identical over 9 bases. Losses at the gene ends were 6 bases for V and 5 bases for J; bases not matched to a gene: 8. CDR1 and CDR2 from the germline V gene are SQVTM and ANQGSEA. The CDR3 sequence is 13 residues long. DNA for the CDR3: TGCAGCGTCGACGGGACAGGGAGGAACGAGCAGTACTTC. Its protein is CSVDGTGRNEQYF.

Only one count was recorded for this clone. The chain is built from TRBV30 and TRBJ2-3, with unresolved D. The germline V and J ends were trimmed by 7 bases and 5 bases, with 13 bases remaining between them. The germline V gene has CDR1 GTSNPN and CDR2 SVGIG (reference sequence). The CDR3 runs 12 residues. The CDR3 is CASDLFKDTQYF. The CDR3 nucleotides read TGTGCCTCCGACTTATTTAAAGATACGCAGTATTTT.

This chain uses TRBV6-1 with TRBJ2-2; 7 nucleotides agree with TRBD2. Germline assignment: CDR1 MNHNS and CDR2 SASEGT. Trimming cost V 7 bases and J 0 bases; bases outside gene matches: 5. There are 15 residues in the CDR3. The CDR3 loop is CASMGGFSNTGELFF. CDR3 sequence (DNA): TGTGCCAGCATGGGGGGGTTTTCGAACACCGGGGAGCTGTTTTTT.

The chain is built from TRBV7-8 and TRBJ1-5, with 7 bases lining up with TRBD1. After removal of 2 bases from V and 4 bases from J, the junction contained 5 bases not matched to a gene. This CDR3 region has 15 residues. The V gene's germline CDR1 is SGHVS and CDR2 FQNEAQ. The CDR3 DNA is TGTGCCAGCAGCTTAAGCGGCAGGGGGAATCAGCCCCAGCATTTT. Its translation is CASSLSGRGNQPQHF. The full variable domain, completed using reference TRBV7-8 and TRBJ1-5, is GAGVSQSPRYKVAKRGQDVALRCDPISGHVSLFWYQQALGQGPEFLTYFQNEAQLDKSGLPSDRFFAERPEGSVSTLKIQRTQQEDSAVYLCASSLSGRGNQPQHFGDGTRLSIL.

This chain uses TRBV15 with TRBJ2-5; perhaps TRBD2 as D (6 bases). Germline V CDR1 and CDR2: LNHNV, YYDKDF (reference sequence). The CDR3 totals 17 residues. The V end was cut by 1 base, the J end by 1 base, with 16 bases between. The CDR3 DNA sequence: TGTGCCACCAGCAGAGGTCGGTTGGGAGGCCCCCAAGAGACCCAGTACTTC. Its translation: CATSRGRLGGPQETQYF.

The V and J genes are TRBV11-3 and TRBJ1-3; D uncertain. CDR3 length: 13 amino acids. With 5 bases removed from V and 0 bases from J, the gap between germline ends came to 5 bases. Per germline, CDR1 SGHNT and CDR2 YENEEA. This chain's CDR3 is CASSTVSGNTIYF. In DNA form, the CDR3 reads TGTGCCAGCAGCACTGTCTCTGGAAACACCATATATTTT.

This chain joins TRBV15 and TRBJ1-1; possibly TRBD1 for D (5 bases). Trimming removed 8 bases at V and 4 bases at J, with 17 bases between. Per the germline V gene, CDR1 is LNHNV and CDR2 is YYDKDF (reference sequence). CDR3 size: 14 residues. The CDR3 loop reads CATRLRWTSTEAFF. CDR3 nucleotide sequence: TGTGCCACCCGTCTACGATGGACAAGCACTGAAGCTTTCTTT.

The DNA of the CDR3 is TGCGCCAGCAGCCAAGAGCGGGGGGGCTCCTACAATGAGCAGTTCTTC. The encoded protein is CASSQERGGSYNEQFF. The chain recombines TRBV4-3 with TRBJ2-1; TRBD2 agrees at 9 bases. Germline V gene lookup returns CDR1 LGHNA and CDR2 YSLEER. Losses at the gene ends were 0 bases for V and 0 bases for J; bases not matched to a gene: 0. CDR3 length equals 16 residues.

The chain uses TRBV5-4 and TRBJ2-2, with 7 bases lining up with TRBD2. The trim removed 4 bases at V and 0 bases at J, leaving 9 bases unmatched. The CDR3 is 17 amino acids. The germline V gene encodes CDR1 SGHNT and CDR2 YYREEE (reference sequence). The CDR3, as DNA: TGTGCCAGCAGCCAGACCCAAGCGGGGACGAACACCGGGGAGCTGTTTTTT. This encodes CASSQTQAGTNTGELFF.

The CDR3 bases are TGTGCCAGCAGCTTCCCAGGGGGTATGGACACCGGGGAGCTGTTTTTT. It codes for CASSFPGGMDTGELFF. This chain links TRBV7-3 with TRBJ2-2; 7 bases are shared with TRBD1. V shed 3 bases and J 3 bases; nucleotides not matched to a gene: 7. Germline CDR1 is SGHTA and CDR2 is FQGTGA. CDR3 length: 16 residues.

The rearrangement joins TRBV7-8 to TRBJ2-5, with TRBD2 identical over 9 bases. CDR3 size: 15 residues. The germline gives CDR1 SGHVS, CDR2 FQNEAQ. Trimming took 2 bases from V and 4 from J; bases not matched to a gene: 5. CDR3 loop: CASSLRLAGRETQYF. In DNA, the CDR3 is TGTGCCAGCAGCTTAAGGCTAGCGGGACGAGAGACCCAGTACTTC.

This clone is a singleton in its sample. The DNA of the CDR3 is TGTGCCAGCACGCTGGGGGGTTATTGGAGCACCGGGGAGCTGTTTTTT. Translated, it gives CASTLGGYWSTGELFF. The chain is built from TRBV27 and TRBJ2-2; tentatively, D is TRBD2 (6 bases). V gave up 7 bases and J gave up 4 bases, with 19 bases separating them. The CDR3 spans 16 residues. CDR1 is MNHEY, CDR2 SMNVEV, per germline (reference sequence).